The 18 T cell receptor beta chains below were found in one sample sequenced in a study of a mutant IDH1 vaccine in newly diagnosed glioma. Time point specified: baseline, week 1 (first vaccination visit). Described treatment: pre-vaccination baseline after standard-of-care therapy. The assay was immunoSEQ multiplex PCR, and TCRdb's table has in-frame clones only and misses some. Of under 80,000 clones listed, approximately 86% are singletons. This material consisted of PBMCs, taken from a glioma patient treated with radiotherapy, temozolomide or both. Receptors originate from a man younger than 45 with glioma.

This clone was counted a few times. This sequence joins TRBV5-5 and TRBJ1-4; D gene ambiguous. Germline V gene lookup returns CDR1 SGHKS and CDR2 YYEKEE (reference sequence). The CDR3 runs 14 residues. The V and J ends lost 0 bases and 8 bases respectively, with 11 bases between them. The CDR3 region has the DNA TGTGCCAGCAGCTTGGGATCTGTCGGCGAAAAACTGTTTTTT. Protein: CASSLGSVGEKLFF.

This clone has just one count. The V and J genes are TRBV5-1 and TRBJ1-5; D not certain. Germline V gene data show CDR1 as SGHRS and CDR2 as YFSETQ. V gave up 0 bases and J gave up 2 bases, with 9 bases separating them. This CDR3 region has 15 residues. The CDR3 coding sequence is TGCGCCAGCAGCTTGGGGGGTCTTGGCAATCAGCCCCAGCATTTT. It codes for CASSLGGLGNQPQHF.

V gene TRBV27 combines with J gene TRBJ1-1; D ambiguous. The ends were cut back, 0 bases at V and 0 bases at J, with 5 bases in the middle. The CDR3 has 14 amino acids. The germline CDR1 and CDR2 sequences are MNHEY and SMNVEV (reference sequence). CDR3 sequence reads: CASSLSPVNTEAFF. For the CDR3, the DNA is TGTGCCAGCAGTTTATCTCCAGTGAACACTGAAGCTTTCTTT.

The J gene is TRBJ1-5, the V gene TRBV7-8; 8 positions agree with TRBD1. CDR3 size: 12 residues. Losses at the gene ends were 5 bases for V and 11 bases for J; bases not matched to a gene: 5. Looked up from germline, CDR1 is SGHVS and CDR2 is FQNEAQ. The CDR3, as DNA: TGTGCCAGCAGCGCGGGACAGGCAGCCCAGCATTTT. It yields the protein CASSAGQAAQHF.

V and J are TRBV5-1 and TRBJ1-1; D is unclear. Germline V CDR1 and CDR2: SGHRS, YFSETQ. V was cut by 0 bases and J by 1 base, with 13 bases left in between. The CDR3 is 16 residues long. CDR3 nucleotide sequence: TGCGCCAGCAGCTTGGGACCCGGCGGGAGGAACACTGAAGCTTTCTTT. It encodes CASSLGPGGRNTEAFF.

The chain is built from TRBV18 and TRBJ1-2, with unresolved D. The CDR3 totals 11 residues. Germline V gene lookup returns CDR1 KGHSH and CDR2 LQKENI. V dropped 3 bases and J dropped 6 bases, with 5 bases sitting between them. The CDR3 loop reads CASSPSDGYTF. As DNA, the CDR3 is TGTGCCAGCTCACCCTCGGATGGCTACACCTTC.

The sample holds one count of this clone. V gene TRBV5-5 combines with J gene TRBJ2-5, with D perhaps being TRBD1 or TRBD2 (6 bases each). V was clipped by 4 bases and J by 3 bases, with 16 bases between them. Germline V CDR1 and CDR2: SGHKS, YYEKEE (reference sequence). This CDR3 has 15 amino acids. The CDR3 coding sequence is TGTGCCAGCAGCAGCGGGCCAGACAGGAAAGAGACCCAGTACTTC. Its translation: CASSSGPDRKETQYF.

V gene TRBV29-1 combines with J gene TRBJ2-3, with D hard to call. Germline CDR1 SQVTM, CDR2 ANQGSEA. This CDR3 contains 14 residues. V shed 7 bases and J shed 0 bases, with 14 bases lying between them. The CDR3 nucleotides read TGCAGCGCCCCGGGCAGGACGAGCACAGATACGCAGTATTTT. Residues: CSAPGRTSTDTQYF.

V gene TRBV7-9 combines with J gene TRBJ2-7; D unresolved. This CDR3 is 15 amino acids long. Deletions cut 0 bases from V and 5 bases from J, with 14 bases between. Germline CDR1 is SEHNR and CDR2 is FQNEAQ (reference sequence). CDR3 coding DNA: TGTGCCAGCAGCTTAGCGTATAGGGATCGTAACGAGCAGTACTTC. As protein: CASSLAYRDRNEQYF.

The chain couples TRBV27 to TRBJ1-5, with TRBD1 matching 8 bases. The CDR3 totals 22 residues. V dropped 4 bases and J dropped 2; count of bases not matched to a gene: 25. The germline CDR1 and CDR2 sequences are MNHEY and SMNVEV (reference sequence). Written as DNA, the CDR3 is TGTGCCAGCAGTTCAACCTTCATATCGGACAGGGCCAGCTTAGGGGGCAATCAGCCCCAGCATTTT. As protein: CASSSTFISDRASLGGNQPQHF.

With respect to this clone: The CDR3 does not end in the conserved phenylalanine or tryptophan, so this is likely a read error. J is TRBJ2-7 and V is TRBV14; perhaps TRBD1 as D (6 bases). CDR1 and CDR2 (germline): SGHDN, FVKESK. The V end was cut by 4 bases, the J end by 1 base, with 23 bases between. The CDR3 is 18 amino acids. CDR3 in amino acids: CASSRSIEGTPDSYEQYL. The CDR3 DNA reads TGTGCCAGCAGCCGCTCTATTGAAGGGACACCGGATTCCTACGAGCAGTACCTC.

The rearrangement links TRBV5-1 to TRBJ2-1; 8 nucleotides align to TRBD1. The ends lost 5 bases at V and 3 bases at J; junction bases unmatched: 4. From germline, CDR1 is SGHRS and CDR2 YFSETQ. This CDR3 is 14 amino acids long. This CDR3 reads CASRQGDSYNEQFF. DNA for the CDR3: TGCGCCAGCAGACAGGGGGACAGCTACAATGAGCAGTTCTTC. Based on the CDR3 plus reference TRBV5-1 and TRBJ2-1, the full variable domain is KAGVTQTPRYLIKTRGQQVTLSCSPISGHRSVSWYQQTPGQGLQFLFEYFSETQRNKGNFPGRFSGRQFSNSRSEMNVSTLELGDSALYLCASRQGDSYNEQFFGPGTRLTVL.

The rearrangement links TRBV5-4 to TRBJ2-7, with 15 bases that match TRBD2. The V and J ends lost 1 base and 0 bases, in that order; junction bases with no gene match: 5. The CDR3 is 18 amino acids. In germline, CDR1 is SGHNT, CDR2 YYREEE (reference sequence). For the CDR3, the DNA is TGTGCCAGCAGCTTGAGGGGACTAGCGGGGGGACTCTCCTACGAGCAGTACTTC. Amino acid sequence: CASSLRGLAGGLSYEQYF.

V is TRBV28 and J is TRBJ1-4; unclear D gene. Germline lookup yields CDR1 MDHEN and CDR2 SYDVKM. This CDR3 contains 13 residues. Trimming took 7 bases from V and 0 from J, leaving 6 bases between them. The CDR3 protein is CASTLTTNEKLFF. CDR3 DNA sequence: TGTGCCAGCACCCTAACAACTAATGAAAAACTGTTTTTT.

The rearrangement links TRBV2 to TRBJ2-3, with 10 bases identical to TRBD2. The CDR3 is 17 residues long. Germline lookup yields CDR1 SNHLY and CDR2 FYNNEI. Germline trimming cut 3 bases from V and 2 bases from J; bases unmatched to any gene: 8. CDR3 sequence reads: CASSDLAGALNTDTQYF. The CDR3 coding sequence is TGTGCCAGCAGTGATCTAGCGGGGGCCTTAAACACAGATACGCAGTATTTT.

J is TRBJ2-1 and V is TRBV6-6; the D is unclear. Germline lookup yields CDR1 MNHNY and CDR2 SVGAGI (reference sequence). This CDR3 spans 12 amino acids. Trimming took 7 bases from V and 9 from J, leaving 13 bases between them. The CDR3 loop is CASNNPPGEQFF. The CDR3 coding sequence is TGTGCCAGCAATAACCCGCCGGGTGAGCAGTTCTTC.

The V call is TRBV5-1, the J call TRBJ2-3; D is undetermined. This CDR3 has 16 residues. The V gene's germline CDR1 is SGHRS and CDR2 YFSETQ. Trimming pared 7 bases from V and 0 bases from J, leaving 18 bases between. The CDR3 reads CASSGLFGPSTDTQYF. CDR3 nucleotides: TGCGCCAGCTCGGGTTTGTTTGGGCCGAGCACAGATACGCAGTATTTT.

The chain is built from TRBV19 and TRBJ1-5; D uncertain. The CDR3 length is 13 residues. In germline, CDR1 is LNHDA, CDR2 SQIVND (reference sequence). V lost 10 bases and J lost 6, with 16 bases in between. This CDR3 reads CATTLYEGQPQHF. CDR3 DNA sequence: TGTGCCACCACGTTGTATGAGGGTCAGCCCCAGCATTTT. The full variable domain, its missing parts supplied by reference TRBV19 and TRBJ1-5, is DGGITQSPKYLFRKEGQNVTLSCEQNLNHDAMYWYRQDPGQGLRLIYYSQIVNDFQKGDIAEGYSVSREKKESFPLTVTSAQKNPTAFYLCATTLYEGQPQHFGDGTRLSIL.